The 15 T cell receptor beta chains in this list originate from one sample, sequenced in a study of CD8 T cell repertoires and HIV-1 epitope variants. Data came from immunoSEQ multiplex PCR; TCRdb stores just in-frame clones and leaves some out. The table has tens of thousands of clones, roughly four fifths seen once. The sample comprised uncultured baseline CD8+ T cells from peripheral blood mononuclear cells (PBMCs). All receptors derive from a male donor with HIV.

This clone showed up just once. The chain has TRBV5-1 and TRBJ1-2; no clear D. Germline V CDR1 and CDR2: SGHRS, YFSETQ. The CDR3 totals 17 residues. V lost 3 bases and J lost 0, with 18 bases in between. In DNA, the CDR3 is TGCGCCAGCAGCTCGAACGTAGACACGCCGTCTAACTATGGCTACACCTTC. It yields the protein CASSSNVDTPSNYGYTF.

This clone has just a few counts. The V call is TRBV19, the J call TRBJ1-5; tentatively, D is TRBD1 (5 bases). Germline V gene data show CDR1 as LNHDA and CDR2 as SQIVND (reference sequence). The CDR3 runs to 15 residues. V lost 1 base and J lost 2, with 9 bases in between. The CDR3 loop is CASSIGGFGNQPQHF. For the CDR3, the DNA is TGTGCCAGTAGTATAGGGGGGTTTGGCAATCAGCCCCAGCATTTT.

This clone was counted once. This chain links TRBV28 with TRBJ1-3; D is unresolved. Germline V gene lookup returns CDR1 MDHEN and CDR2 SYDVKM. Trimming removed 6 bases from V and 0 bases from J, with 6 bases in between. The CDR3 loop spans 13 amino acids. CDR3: CASRQSSGNTIYF. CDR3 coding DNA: TGTGCCAGCAGACAGAGCTCTGGAAACACCATATATTTT.

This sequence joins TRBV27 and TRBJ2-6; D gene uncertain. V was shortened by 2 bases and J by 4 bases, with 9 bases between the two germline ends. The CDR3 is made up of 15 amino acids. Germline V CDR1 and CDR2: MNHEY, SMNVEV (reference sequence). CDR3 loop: CASSLVGSGANVLTF. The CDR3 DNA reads TGTGCCAGCAGTTTAGTAGGGTCGGGGGCCAACGTCCTGACTTTC.

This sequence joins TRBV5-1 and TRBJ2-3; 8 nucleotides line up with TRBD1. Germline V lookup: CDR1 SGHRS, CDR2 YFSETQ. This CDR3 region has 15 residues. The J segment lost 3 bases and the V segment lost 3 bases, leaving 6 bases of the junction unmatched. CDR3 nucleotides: TGCGCCAGCAGCTCAAGACAGGGGAATACAGATACGCAGTATTTT. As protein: CASSSRQGNTDTQYF.

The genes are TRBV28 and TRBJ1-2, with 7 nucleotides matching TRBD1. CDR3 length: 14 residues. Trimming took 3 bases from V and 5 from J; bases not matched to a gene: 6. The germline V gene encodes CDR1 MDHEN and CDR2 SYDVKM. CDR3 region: CASSLTGNRYGYTF. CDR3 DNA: TGTGCCAGCAGTTTGACAGGGAATAGGTATGGCTACACCTTC.

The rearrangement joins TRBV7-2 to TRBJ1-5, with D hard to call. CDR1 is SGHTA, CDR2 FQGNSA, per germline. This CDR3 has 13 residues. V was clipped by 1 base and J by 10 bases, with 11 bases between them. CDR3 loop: CASSLGTARPQHF. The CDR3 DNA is TGTGCCAGCAGCTTAGGGACCGCCCGCCCCCAGCATTTT.

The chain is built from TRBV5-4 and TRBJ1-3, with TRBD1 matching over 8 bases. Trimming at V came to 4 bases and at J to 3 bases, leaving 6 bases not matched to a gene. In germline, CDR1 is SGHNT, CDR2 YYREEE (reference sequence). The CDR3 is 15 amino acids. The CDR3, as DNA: TGTGCCAGCAGCAGGCAGGGGGCGGATGGAAACACCATATATTTT. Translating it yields CASSRQGADGNTIYF.

CDR3 in DNA: TGCGCCAGCAGCTCGAGAATCTCGGGACTAGCGGGGGGATGGTCCTACGAGCAGTACTTC. The encoded protein is CASSSRISGLAGGWSYEQYF. The chain links TRBV5-1 to TRBJ2-7; TRBD2 matches 15 bases. This CDR3 is built from 20 residues. V shed 3 bases, J shed 1 base, and the junction held 14 bases outside the gene matches. Per germline, CDR1 SGHRS and CDR2 YFSETQ. The variable domain in full, completed from reference TRBV5-1 and TRBJ2-7, reads KAGVTQTPRYLIKTRGQQVTLSCSPISGHRSVSWYQQTPGQGLQFLFEYFSETQRNKGNFPGRFSGRQFSNSRSEMNVSTLELGDSALYLCASSSRISGLAGGWSYEQYFGPGTRLTVT.

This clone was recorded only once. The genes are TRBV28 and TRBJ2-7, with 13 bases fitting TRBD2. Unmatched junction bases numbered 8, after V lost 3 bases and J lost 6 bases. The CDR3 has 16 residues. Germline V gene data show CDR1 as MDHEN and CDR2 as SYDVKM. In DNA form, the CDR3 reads TGTGCCAGCAGTTTTTCAAAAGGACTAGCGGGAGCCGAGCAGTACTTC. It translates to CASSFSKGLAGAEQYF.

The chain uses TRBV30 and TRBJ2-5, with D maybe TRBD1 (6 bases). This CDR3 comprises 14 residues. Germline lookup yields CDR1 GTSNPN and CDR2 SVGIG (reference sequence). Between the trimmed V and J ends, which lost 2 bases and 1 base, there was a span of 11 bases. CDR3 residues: CAWSLGQPQETQYF. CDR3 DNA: TGTGCCTGGAGTCTCGGACAGCCCCAAGAGACCCAGTACTTC.

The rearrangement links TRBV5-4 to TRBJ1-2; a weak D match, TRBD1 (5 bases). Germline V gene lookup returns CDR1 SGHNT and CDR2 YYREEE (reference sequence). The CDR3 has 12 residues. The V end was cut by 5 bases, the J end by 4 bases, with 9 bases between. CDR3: CASSLDSYGYTF. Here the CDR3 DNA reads TGTGCCAGCAGTCTAGACAGCTATGGCTACACCTTC.

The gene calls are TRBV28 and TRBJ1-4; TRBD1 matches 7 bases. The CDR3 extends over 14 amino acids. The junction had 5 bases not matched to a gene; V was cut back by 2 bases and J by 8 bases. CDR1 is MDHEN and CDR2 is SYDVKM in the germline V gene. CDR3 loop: CASSLTGQQEKLFF. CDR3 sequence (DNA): TGTGCCAGCAGTTTAACGGGACAGCAGGAAAAACTGTTTTTT.

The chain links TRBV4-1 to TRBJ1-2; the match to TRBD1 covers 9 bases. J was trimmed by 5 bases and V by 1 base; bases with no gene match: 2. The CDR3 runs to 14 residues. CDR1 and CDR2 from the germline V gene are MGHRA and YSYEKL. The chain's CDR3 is CASSQAGTGYGYTF. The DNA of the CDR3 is TGCGCCAGCAGCCAAGCCGGGACAGGGTATGGCTACACCTTC.

DNA for the CDR3: TGTGCCAGCAGTTTTTATCACGAGCAGTACTTC. Its protein product is CASSFYHEQYF. This chain links TRBV28 with TRBJ2-7; D is unclear. The CDR3 has 11 amino acids. The V end was cut by 3 bases, the J end by 5 bases, with 5 bases between. CDR1 and CDR2 (germline): MDHEN, SYDVKM.